This record concerns one T cell receptor beta chain sequence. What it binds is not known. This sample was taken from a study of blood T cells in healthy people across ages. Roughly 10 milliliters of peripheral blood were drawn from each donor. Total RNA, at least 6 micrograms per sample, was extracted from PBMCs. J lost 4 bases, V lost 4 bases, and 10 bases had no gene match. Germline CDR1 and CDR2: SQVTM and ANQGSEA. The length of the CDR3 is 15 residues. The authors ran a second PCR of about 7 to 11 cycles using a sample-barcoded 5' primer and a J-beta primer mix. Every sample returned 2.5 million or more CDR3-containing paired-end reads. In TCRdb, the 5' RACE reads were re-called with MiXCR into one record per CDR3 protein. The sample consists of roughly 1.4 million distinct CDR3 sequences, 59% of them appearing once. The study, taken as a whole, reports: The authors considered diversity estimates from one million T cells to be underestimates.

Sample: blood. V and J are TRBV29-1 and TRBJ1-1, with 9 bases aligning to TRBD1. The receptor was derived from a man in his late teens or twenties in good health. The DNA of the CDR3 is TGCAGCGTTGCTACAGGGGGCCCGGGTGGCACTGAAGCTTTCTTT. Protein product: CSVATGGPGGTEAFF. The full variable domain, rest sourced from reference TRBV29-1 and TRBJ1-1, is SAVISQKPSRDICQRGTSLTIQCQVDSQVTMMFWYRQQPGQSLTLIATANQGSEATYESGFVIDKFPISRPNLTFSTLTVSNMSPEDSSIYLCSVATGGPGGTEAFFGQGTRLTVV.